This TCR beta chain was identified during a study of CD8+ T cells in alopecia areata. As for treatment: oral pan-JAK inhibitor, 5-10 mg twice daily. RNA extraction and reverse transcription yielded cDNA as sequencing template. The method was immunoSEQ multiplex PCR; TCRdb's version includes in-frame clones alone and lacks a portion of them. The table has 190,000 or so clones, 58% seen once. Of note for this clone: Its antigen is undetermined.

The study's findings and limits: Alphabeta T cells residing in normal skin are also sequenced in scalp samples.

The origin of this receptor is a human donor with alopecia areata. The sequences come from CD4+ T cells sorted from blood, collected at week 24, from a patient treated with tofacitinib.

The CDR3 here is CASSQDRAGGRGELFF. In nucleotides, the CDR3 is TGTGCCAGCAGCCAAGACCGAGCGGGGGGTAGAGGGGAGCTGTTTTTT. The rearrangement links TRBV4-2 to TRBJ2-2; 9 bases match TRBD2. V lost 0 bases to trimming and J lost 8 bases; unmatched junction nucleotides: 7. The CDR3 runs to 16 residues. Germline V gives CDR1 LGHNA, CDR2 YNFKEQ.